These T cell receptor beta chains were read from a single sample in a study of blood T cell repertoires in COVID-19. Some clones are missing from TCRdb's copy, which holds only in-frame ones; the method was immunoSEQ multiplex PCR. The data show roughly 120,000 clones, around nine tenths seen once. Sequencing was done on a sample of peripheral blood. Every receptor here comes from a man between 50 and 59 years old with COVID-19, enrolled during active disease. CDR3s include the opening cysteine and the closing phenylalanine or tryptophan. The order of the fields is D gene, V gene, clone size, J gene, CDR3 protein, CDR3 DNA. The D gene is left open where the match is weak. The size field is filled for only some rows; it gives once, few, many or a size class.

D gene: NA; V gene: TRBV4-2; clone size: NA; J gene: TRBJ2-5; CDR3 protein: CASSQALGETQYF; CDR3 DNA: TGTGCCAGCAGCCAAGCACTAGGGGAGACCCAGTACTTC
D gene: NA; V gene: TRBV15; clone size: NA; J gene: TRBJ2-7; CDR3 protein: CATSREQGSYEQYF; CDR3 DNA: TGTGCCACCAGCAGAGAACAGGGAAGCTACGAGCAGTACTTC
D gene: NA; V gene: TRBV4-3; clone size: NA; J gene: TRBJ1-1; CDR3 protein: CASSQDPDTEAFF; CDR3 DNA: TGCGCCAGCAGCCAAGATCCGGACACTGAAGCTTTCTTT
D gene: TRBD2; V gene: TRBV9; clone size: NA; J gene: TRBJ2-1; CDR3 protein: CASSVLGGPSYNEQFF; CDR3 DNA: TGTGCCAGCAGCGTGCTGGGAGGGCCCTCCTACAATGAGCAGTTCTTC
D gene: TRBD2; V gene: TRBV30; clone size: once; J gene: TRBJ2-1; CDR3 protein: CAWRRLAGNEQFF; CDR3 DNA: TGTGCCTGGAGAAGGCTAGCGGGCAATGAGCAGTTCTTC
D gene: NA; V gene: TRBV19; clone size: NA; J gene: TRBJ2-1; CDR3 protein: CASSILPGNEQFF; CDR3 DNA: TGTGCCAGTAGCATCCTTCCGGGCAATGAGCAGTTCTTC
D gene: TRBD1; V gene: TRBV7-3; clone size: NA; J gene: TRBJ2-2; CDR3 protein: CASSLTGGHTGELFF; CDR3 DNA: TGTGCCAGCAGCTTGACAGGGGGCCACACCGGGGAGCTGTTTTTT
D gene: NA; V gene: TRBV29-1; clone size: NA; J gene: TRBJ1-1; CDR3 protein: CSGVKTEAFF; CDR3 DNA: TGCAGCGGCGTAAAGACTGAAGCTTTCTTT
D gene: TRBD1; V gene: TRBV5-1; clone size: NA; J gene: TRBJ2-6; CDR3 protein: CASRYPGQGSSGANVLTF; CDR3 DNA: TGCGCCAGCAGATATCCGGGACAGGGAAGCTCTGGGGCCAACGTCCTGACTTTC
D gene: NA; V gene: TRBV4-3; clone size: NA; J gene: TRBJ2-2; CDR3 protein: CASSQGLTSGWGELFF; CDR3 DNA: TGCGCCAGCAGCCAAGGCCTTACGAGCGGGTGGGGGGAGCTGTTTTTT
D gene: TRBD2; V gene: TRBV5-1; clone size: NA; J gene: TRBJ2-3; CDR3 protein: CASSPGGSSTDTQYF; CDR3 DNA: TGCGCCAGCAGCCCCGGGGGGAGCTCCACAGATACGCAGTATTTT
D gene: TRBD2; V gene: TRBV2; clone size: NA; J gene: TRBJ2-1; CDR3 protein: CASSASELAESKFF; CDR3 DNA: TGTGCCAGCAGTGCGTCAGAGCTAGCGGAATCGAAGTTCTTC
D gene: NA; V gene: TRBV5-4; clone size: NA; J gene: TRBJ1-1; CDR3 protein: CASSRQTGEYTEAFF; CDR3 DNA: TGTGCCAGCAGTCGACAAACGGGGGAGTACACTGAAGCTTTCTTT
D gene: NA; V gene: TRBV4-2; clone size: NA; J gene: TRBJ2-3; CDR3 protein: CASSQSRERRTDTQYF; CDR3 DNA: TGTGCCAGCAGCCAATCACGGGAGAGGCGCACAGATACGCAGTATTTT
D gene: NA; V gene: TRBV7-8; clone size: NA; J gene: TRBJ2-7; CDR3 protein: CASSLRQESYEQYF; CDR3 DNA: TGTGCCAGCAGCTTAAGACAGGAAAGCTACGAGCAGTACTTC
D gene: TRBD1; V gene: TRBV10-1; clone size: NA; J gene: TRBJ1-4; CDR3 protein: CASSEGQDPTNEKLFF; CDR3 DNA: TGCGCCAGCAGTGAAGGACAGGATCCAACTAATGAAAAACTGTTTTTT
D gene: TRBD1; V gene: TRBV4-1; clone size: NA; J gene: TRBJ2-1; CDR3 protein: CASSLRDRDQNEQFF; CDR3 DNA: TGCGCCAGCAGTCTCCGGGACAGGGATCAGAATGAGCAGTTCTTC
D gene: TRBD2; V gene: TRBV5-4; clone size: NA; J gene: TRBJ2-1; CDR3 protein: CASSLKRGSYNEQFF; CDR3 DNA: TGTGCCAGCAGCTTGAAGCGGGGCTCCTACAATGAGCAGTTCTTC
D gene: TRBD2; V gene: TRBV9; clone size: few; J gene: TRBJ2-3; CDR3 protein: CASSVRLAGAGTDTQYF; CDR3 DNA: TGTGCCAGCAGCGTCCGACTAGCGGGAGCCGGAACAGATACGCAGTATTTT
D gene: NA; V gene: TRBV13; clone size: NA; J gene: TRBJ2-1; CDR3 protein: CASSSRDNYNEQFF; CDR3 DNA: TGTGCCAGCAGCTCCCGGGATAATTACAATGAGCAGTTCTTC
D gene: NA; V gene: TRBV4-2; clone size: NA; J gene: TRBJ1-5; CDR3 protein: CASSQDLRQNQPQHF; CDR3 DNA: TGTGCCAGCAGCCAAGATCTCCGACAGAATCAGCCCCAGCATTTT
D gene: TRBD2; V gene: TRBV7-2; clone size: NA; J gene: TRBJ2-3; CDR3 protein: CASSSPATSGRRSTDTQYF; CDR3 DNA: TGTGCCAGCAGCTCCCCAGCGACTAGCGGGAGGCGGAGCACAGATACGCAGTATTTT
D gene: NA; V gene: TRBV7-9; clone size: NA; J gene: TRBJ1-1; CDR3 protein: CASSGDGTRTEAFF; CDR3 DNA: TGTGCCAGCAGCGGAGACGGGACTCGAACTGAAGCTTTCTTT
D gene: NA; V gene: TRBV6-2/TRBV6-3; clone size: NA; J gene: TRBJ2-1; CDR3 protein: CASSYLEQIEQFF; CDR3 DNA: TGTGCCAGCAGTTATTTGGAGCAGATTGAGCAGTTCTTC
D gene: TRBD1; V gene: TRBV19; clone size: NA; J gene: TRBJ1-1; CDR3 protein: CASSIDPQGERKAFF; CDR3 DNA: TGTGCCAGTAGTATAGATCCCCAGGGGGAAAGGAAAGCTTTCTTT
D gene: NA; V gene: TRBV28; clone size: once; J gene: TRBJ2-5; CDR3 protein: CASSSRNTGRETQYF; CDR3 DNA: TGTGCCAGCAGTTCACGAAATACAGGGCGGGAGACCCAGTACTTC
D gene: TRBD1; V gene: TRBV7-2; clone size: NA; J gene: TRBJ1-2; CDR3 protein: CASSFGQGGDGYTF; CDR3 DNA: TGTGCCAGCAGCTTCGGACAGGGCGGGGATGGCTACACCTTC
D gene: TRBD1; V gene: TRBV18; clone size: NA; J gene: TRBJ2-5; CDR3 protein: CASSPGTGGETQYF; CDR3 DNA: TGTGCCAGCTCACCCGGGACAGGAGGAGAGACCCAGTACTTC
D gene: NA; V gene: TRBV9; clone size: NA; J gene: TRBJ1-6; CDR3 protein: CASSVAGQMYSPLHF; CDR3 DNA: TGTGCCAGCAGCGTAGCGGGACAAATGTATTCACCCCTCCACTTT
D gene: NA; V gene: TRBV11-2; clone size: NA; J gene: TRBJ2-2; CDR3 protein: CASSLVSRIVGRHTGELFF; CDR3 DNA: TGTGCCAGCAGCTTAGTCAGCCGAATTGTCGGGAGACACACCGGGGAGCTGTTTTTT
D gene: TRBD2; V gene: TRBV9; clone size: NA; J gene: TRBJ2-1; CDR3 protein: CASSVDAGGPLNEQFF; CDR3 DNA: TGTGCCAGCAGCGTAGATGCGGGAGGGCCTCTGAATGAGCAGTTCTTC
D gene: TRBD2; V gene: TRBV5-1; clone size: NA; J gene: TRBJ2-3; CDR3 protein: CASSPGLASSTDTQYF; CDR3 DNA: TGCGCCAGCAGCCCGGGACTAGCATCTAGCACAGATACGCAGTATTTT
D gene: TRBD2; V gene: TRBV20-1; clone size: NA; J gene: TRBJ2-3; CDR3 protein: CSASGTSGSSIDTQYF; CDR3 DNA: TGCAGTGCTAGTGGGACTAGCGGGAGTTCGATAGATACGCAGTATTTT
D gene: TRBD1; V gene: TRBV5-1; clone size: NA; J gene: TRBJ2-7; CDR3 protein: CASSWTGGSDEQYF; CDR3 DNA: TGCGCCAGCAGCTGGACAGGGGGTTCGGACGAGCAGTACTTC
D gene: NA; V gene: TRBV7-8; clone size: NA; J gene: TRBJ2-5; CDR3 protein: CASSPRGRETQYF; CDR3 DNA: TGTGCCAGCAGCCCCCGAGGGCGAGAGACCCAGTACTTC
D gene: NA; V gene: TRBV7-8; clone size: NA; J gene: TRBJ1-5; CDR3 protein: CASSLSPGGNQPQHF; CDR3 DNA: TGTGCCAGCAGCTTAAGTCCCGGGGGTAATCAGCCCCAGCATTTT
D gene: NA; V gene: TRBV7-2; clone size: once; J gene: TRBJ2-2; CDR3 protein: CASSSYPRTGELFF; CDR3 DNA: TGTGCCAGCAGCTCCTATCCCAGGACCGGGGAGCTGTTTTTT
D gene: TRBD1; V gene: TRBV5-1; clone size: NA; J gene: TRBJ1-1; CDR3 protein: CASSRGRGETEAFF; CDR3 DNA: TGCGCCAGCAGCAGGGGGCGAGGGGAAACTGAAGCTTTCTTT
D gene: NA; V gene: TRBV4-3; clone size: NA; J gene: TRBJ2-3; CDR3 protein: CASSQGQASTDTQYF; CDR3 DNA: TGCGCCAGCAGCCAAGGACAGGCTAGCACAGATACGCAGTATTTT
D gene: TRBD1; V gene: TRBV7-8; clone size: once; J gene: TRBJ1-4; CDR3 protein: CASSLRDRGGEKLFF; CDR3 DNA: TGTGCCAGCAGCTTACGTGACAGGGGGGGTGAAAAACTGTTTTTT
D gene: NA; V gene: TRBV7-2; clone size: NA; J gene: TRBJ1-5; CDR3 protein: CASSLADSLGNQPQHF; CDR3 DNA: TGTGCCAGCAGCTTAGCGGACAGTCTAGGCAATCAGCCCCAGCATTTT
D gene: TRBD2; V gene: TRBV18; clone size: NA; J gene: TRBJ2-1; CDR3 protein: CASSQGAGVYNEQFF; CDR3 DNA: TGTGCCAGCTCCCAGGGCGCGGGGGTCTACAATGAGCAGTTCTTC
D gene: NA; V gene: TRBV9; clone size: NA; J gene: TRBJ2-3; CDR3 protein: CASSNRDSGGTSTDTQYF; CDR3 DNA: TGTGCCAGCAGCAACCGGGACAGTGGGGGGACTAGCACAGATACGCAGTATTTT
D gene: NA; V gene: TRBV24-1; clone size: NA; J gene: TRBJ1-1; CDR3 protein: CATSLGGRNTEAFF; CDR3 DNA: TGTGCCACCAGTCTGGGGGGGAGGAACACTGAAGCTTTCTTT
D gene: TRBD1; V gene: TRBV5-1; clone size: NA; J gene: TRBJ2-2; CDR3 protein: CASSQGQGSGELFF; CDR3 DNA: TGCGCCAGCAGCCAGGGACAGGGGTCCGGGGAGCTGTTTTTT
D gene: NA; V gene: TRBV6-2/TRBV6-3; clone size: NA; J gene: TRBJ2-3; CDR3 protein: CASSYSASKGTDTQYF; CDR3 DNA: TGTGCCAGCAGTTACTCGGCTAGCAAGGGCACAGATACGCAGTATTTT
D gene: TRBD2; V gene: TRBV5-5; clone size: NA; J gene: TRBJ2-7; CDR3 protein: CASSGRTSQPYGQYF; CDR3 DNA: TGTGCCAGCAGCGGGAGGACTAGCCAACCCTACGGGCAGTACTTC
D gene: NA; V gene: TRBV10-3; clone size: NA; J gene: TRBJ2-1; CDR3 protein: CAISGTEGREQFF; CDR3 DNA: TGTGCCATCTCCGGGACCGAAGGGAGGGAGCAGTTCTTC
D gene: TRBD2; V gene: TRBV19; clone size: NA; J gene: TRBJ2-5; CDR3 protein: CASSTGGETQYF; CDR3 DNA: TGTGCCAGTAGTACCGGGGGGGAGACCCAGTACTTC
D gene: NA; V gene: TRBV23-1; clone size: NA; J gene: TRBJ1-5; CDR3 protein: CASSQSRTAKVNQPQHF; CDR3 DNA: TGCGCCAGCAGTCAATCCAGGACAGCTAAGGTTAATCAGCCCCAGCATTTT
D gene: TRBD2; V gene: TRBV18; clone size: NA; J gene: TRBJ2-7; CDR3 protein: CASSPPSGRGYEQYF; CDR3 DNA: TGTGCCAGCTCACCACCGAGCGGGAGGGGCTACGAGCAGTACTTC
D gene: TRBD2; V gene: TRBV7-6; clone size: NA; J gene: TRBJ2-5; CDR3 protein: CASSLGLERDSQETQYF; CDR3 DNA: TGTGCCAGCAGCCTAGGCCTAGAGCGGGACTCCCAAGAGACCCAGTACTTC
D gene: NA; V gene: TRBV30; clone size: NA; J gene: TRBJ2-3; CDR3 protein: CGWGRSTDTQYF; CDR3 DNA: TGTGGGTGGGGGCGTAGCACAGATACGCAGTATTTT
D gene: TRBD2; V gene: TRBV5-4; clone size: NA; J gene: TRBJ2-2; CDR3 protein: CASRSGTSGSDGELFF; CDR3 DNA: TGTGCCAGCAGATCCGGGACTAGCGGGAGTGACGGGGAGCTGTTTTTT
D gene: TRBD1; V gene: TRBV5-1; clone size: NA; J gene: TRBJ2-5; CDR3 protein: CASSLGQGETQYF; CDR3 DNA: TGCGCCAGCAGCTTGGGACAGGGGGAGACCCAGTACTTC